This T cell receptor (beta chain) was captured in a study of Ad26.COV2.S vaccination and SARS-CoV-2 variants. The study's findings and limits: Considerable breadth of spike-specific CD8+ and CD4+ T cell responses has reportedly been documented following vaccination.

A note on this clone: Its antigen is as yet unknown.

This CDR3 comprises 12 residues. Trimming took off 8 bases at V and 5 bases at J, with 9 bases between the two ends. Germline assignment: CDR1 LNHNV and CDR2 YYDKDF (reference sequence). Clones were sequenced by immunoSEQ multiplex PCR, and TCRdb holds only the in-frame ones, with some missing. The sample includes approximately 400,000 clones, about 91% of them seen just once. The rearrangement uses TRBV15 and TRBJ1-4; D is ambiguous. The receptor comes from a human donor who had recovered from COVID-19. Source: peripheral blood, taken after recovery from COVID-19. DNA of the CDR3: TGTGCCACCTCGAGGGAGAATGAAAAACTGTTTTTT. It specifies CATSRENEKLFF.